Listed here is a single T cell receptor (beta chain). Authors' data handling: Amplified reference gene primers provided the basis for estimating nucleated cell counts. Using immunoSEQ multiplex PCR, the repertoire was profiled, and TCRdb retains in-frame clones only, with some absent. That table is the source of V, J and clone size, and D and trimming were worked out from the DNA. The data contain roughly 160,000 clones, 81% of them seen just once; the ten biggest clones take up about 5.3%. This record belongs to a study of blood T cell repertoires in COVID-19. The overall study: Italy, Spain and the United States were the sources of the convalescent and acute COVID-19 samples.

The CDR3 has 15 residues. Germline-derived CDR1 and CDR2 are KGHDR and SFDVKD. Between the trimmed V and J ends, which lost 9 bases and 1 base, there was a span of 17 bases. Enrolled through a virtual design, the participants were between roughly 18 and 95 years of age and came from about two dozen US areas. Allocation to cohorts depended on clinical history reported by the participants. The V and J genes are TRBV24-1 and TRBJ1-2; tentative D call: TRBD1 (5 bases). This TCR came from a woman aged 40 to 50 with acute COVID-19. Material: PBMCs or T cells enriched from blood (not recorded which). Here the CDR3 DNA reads TGTGCCACCCCGGGTGAAGGGGCCGGTAACTATGGCTACACCTTC. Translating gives CATPGEGAGNYGYTF.